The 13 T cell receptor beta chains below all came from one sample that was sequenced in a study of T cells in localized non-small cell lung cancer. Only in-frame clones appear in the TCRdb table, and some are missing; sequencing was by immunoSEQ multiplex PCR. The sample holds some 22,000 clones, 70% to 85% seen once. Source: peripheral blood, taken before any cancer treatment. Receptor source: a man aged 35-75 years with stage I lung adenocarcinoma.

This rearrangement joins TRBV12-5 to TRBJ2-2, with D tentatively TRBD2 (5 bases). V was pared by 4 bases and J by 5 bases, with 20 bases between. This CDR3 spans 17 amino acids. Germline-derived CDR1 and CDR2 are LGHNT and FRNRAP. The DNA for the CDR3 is TGTGCTAGTGGTTCCCTAGACTATTATATGAAGACCGGGGAGCTGTTTTTT. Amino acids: CASGSLDYYMKTGELFF.

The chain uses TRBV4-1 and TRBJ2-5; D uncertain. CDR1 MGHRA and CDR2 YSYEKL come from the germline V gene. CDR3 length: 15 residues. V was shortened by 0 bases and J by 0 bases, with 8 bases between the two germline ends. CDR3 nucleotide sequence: TGCGCCAGCAGCCAAGATGAGCAGTACCAAGAGACCCAGTACTTC. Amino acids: CASSQDEQYQETQYF.

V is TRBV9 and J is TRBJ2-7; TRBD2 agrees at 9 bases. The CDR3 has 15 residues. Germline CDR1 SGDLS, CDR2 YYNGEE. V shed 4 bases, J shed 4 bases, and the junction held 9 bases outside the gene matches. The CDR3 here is CASSSQAGGVYEQYF. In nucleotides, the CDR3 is TGTGCCAGCAGCTCGCAAGCGGGAGGAGTTTACGAGCAGTACTTC.

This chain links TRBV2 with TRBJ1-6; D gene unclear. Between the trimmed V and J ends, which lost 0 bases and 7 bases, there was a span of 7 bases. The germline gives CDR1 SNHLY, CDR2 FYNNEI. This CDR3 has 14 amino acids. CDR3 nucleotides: TGTGCCAGCAGTGAAGCTATAGGGAATTCACCCCTCCACTTT. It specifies CASSEAIGNSPLHF.

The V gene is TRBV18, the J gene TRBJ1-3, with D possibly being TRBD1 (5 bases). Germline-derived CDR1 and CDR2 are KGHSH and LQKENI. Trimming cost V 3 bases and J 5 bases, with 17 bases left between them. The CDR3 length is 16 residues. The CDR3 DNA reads TGTGCCAGCTCACCGACAGAATTTGCTGGAAGAAACACCATATATTTT. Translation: CASSPTEFAGRNTIYF. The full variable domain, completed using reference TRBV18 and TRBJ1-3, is NAGVMQNPRHLVRRRGQEARLRCSPMKGHSHVYWYRQLPEEGLKFMVYLQKENIIDESGMPKERFSAEFPKEGPSILRIQQVVRGDSAAYFCASSPTEFAGRNTIYFGEGSWLTVV.

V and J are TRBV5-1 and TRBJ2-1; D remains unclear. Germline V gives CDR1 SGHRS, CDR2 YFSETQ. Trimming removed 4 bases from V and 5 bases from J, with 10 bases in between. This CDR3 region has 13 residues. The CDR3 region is CASSIEVNNEQFF. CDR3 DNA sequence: TGCGCCAGCAGCATTGAGGTGAACAATGAGCAGTTCTTC.

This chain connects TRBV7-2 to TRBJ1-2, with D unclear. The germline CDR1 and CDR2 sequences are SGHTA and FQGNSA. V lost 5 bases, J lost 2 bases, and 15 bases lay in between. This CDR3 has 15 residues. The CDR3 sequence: CASSPTYRGNYGYTF. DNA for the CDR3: TGTGCCAGCAGCCCCACATACCGGGGAAACTATGGCTACACCTTC.

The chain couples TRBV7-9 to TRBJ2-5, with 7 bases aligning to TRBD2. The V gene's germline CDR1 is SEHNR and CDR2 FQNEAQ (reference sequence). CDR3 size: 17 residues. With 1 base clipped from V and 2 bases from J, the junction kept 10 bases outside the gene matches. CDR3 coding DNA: TGTGCCAGCAGCTTAGGGCTCGGGGGGACTACTCAAGAGACCCAGTACTTC. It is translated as CASSLGLGGTTQETQYF.

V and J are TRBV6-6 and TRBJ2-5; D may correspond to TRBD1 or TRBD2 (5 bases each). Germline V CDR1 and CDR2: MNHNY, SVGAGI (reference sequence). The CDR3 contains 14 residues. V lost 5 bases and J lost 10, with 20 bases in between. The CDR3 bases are TGTGCCAGCAGTCCCGAGGGGACCCTCCAAGGCCAGTACTTC. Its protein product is CASSPEGTLQGQYF.

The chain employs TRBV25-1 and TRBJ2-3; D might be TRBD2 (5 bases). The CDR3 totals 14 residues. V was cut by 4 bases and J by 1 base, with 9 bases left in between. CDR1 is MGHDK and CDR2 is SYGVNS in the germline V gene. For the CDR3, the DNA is TGTGCCAGCAGTGTCGGGGATGGCACAGATACGCAGTATTTT. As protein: CASSVGDGTDTQYF.

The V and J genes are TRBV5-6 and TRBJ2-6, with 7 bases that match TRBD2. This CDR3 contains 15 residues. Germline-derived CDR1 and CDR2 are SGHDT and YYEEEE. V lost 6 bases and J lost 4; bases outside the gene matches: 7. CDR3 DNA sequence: TGTGCCAGCATCGTCGGGGGGACGGGGGCCAACGTCCTGACTTTC. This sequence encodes CASIVGGTGANVLTF.

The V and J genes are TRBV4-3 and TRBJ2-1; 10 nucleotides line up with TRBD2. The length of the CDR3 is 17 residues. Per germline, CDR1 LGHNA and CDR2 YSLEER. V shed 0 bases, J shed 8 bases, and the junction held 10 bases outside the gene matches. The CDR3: CASSQDQSLAGVDEQFF. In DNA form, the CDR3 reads TGCGCCAGCAGCCAAGATCAAAGCCTAGCGGGAGTCGATGAGCAGTTCTTC.

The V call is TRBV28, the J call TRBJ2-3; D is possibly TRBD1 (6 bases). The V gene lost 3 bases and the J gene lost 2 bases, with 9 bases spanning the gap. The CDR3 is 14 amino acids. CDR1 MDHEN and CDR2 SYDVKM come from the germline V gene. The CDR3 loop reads CASSFNRDTDTQYF. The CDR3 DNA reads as TGTGCCAGCAGTTTTAACAGGGACACAGATACGCAGTATTTT.